The 25 T cell receptor beta chains below were found in one sample sequenced in a study of blood T cell repertoires in COVID-19. TCRdb's table, derived via immunoSEQ multiplex PCR, lists solely in-frame clones and lacks some. The sample records 100,000 to 150,000 clones, 55% to 75% being singletons. The specimen was peripheral blood. The origin of the receptors is a woman aged 70-85 years with acute or convalescent COVID-19.

The chain combines TRBV19 with TRBJ2-5; maybe TRBD1 (5 bases). CDR1 LNHDA and CDR2 SQIVND come from the germline V gene (reference sequence). Between the trimmed V and J ends, which lost 8 bases and 1 base, there was a span of 11 bases. This CDR3 is 13 amino acids long. This CDR3 reads CASRRGLQETQYF. Here the CDR3 DNA reads TGTGCCAGTCGAAGGGGTCTCCAAGAGACCCAGTACTTC.

V usage is TRBV6-5 and J usage is TRBJ1-1; 9 nucleotides match TRBD1. The V and J ends lost 5 bases and 6 bases, in that order; junction bases with no gene match: 1. CDR1 is MNHEY and CDR2 is SVGAGI in the germline V gene. The CDR3 sequence is 12 residues long. The CDR3 sequence: CASSRQGAEAFF. Here the CDR3 DNA reads TGTGCCAGCAGTCGACAGGGGGCTGAAGCTTTCTTT.

This clone has a handful of counts. The J gene is TRBJ1-2, the V gene TRBV18, with D possibly TRBD1 on 5 matching bases. Germline CDR1 and CDR2: KGHSH and LQKENI. This CDR3 has 13 residues. V was clipped by 2 bases and J by 8 bases, with 12 bases between them. The CDR3: CASSPSETVGYTF. CDR3 nucleotides: TGTGCCAGCTCACCATCTGAGACAGTCGGCTACACCTTC.

The chain uses TRBV28 and TRBJ2-5, with 7 bases fitting TRBD1. Unmatched junction bases numbered 8, after V lost 5 bases and J lost 5 bases. Germline CDR1 MDHEN, CDR2 SYDVKM. This CDR3 region has 14 residues. The CDR3 here is CASSPDRAQETQYF. The DNA for the CDR3 is TGTGCCAGCAGTCCAGACAGGGCCCAGGAGACCCAGTACTTC.

V is TRBV6-2 or TRBV6-3 and J is TRBJ1-5, with 11 bases matching TRBD1. Germline V gene lookup returns CDR1 MNHEY and CDR2 SVGEGT. J was trimmed by 2 bases and V by 6 bases; bases with no gene match: 12. The CDR3 has 18 amino acids. CDR3 sequence: CASSPGTGGRFGNQPQHF. In DNA form, the CDR3 reads TGTGCCAGCAGCCCTGGGACAGGGGGAAGGTTTGGCAATCAGCCCCAGCATTTT.

The gene calls are TRBV4-1 and TRBJ1-5; 8 nucleotides agree with TRBD1. Per germline, CDR1 MGHRA and CDR2 YSYEKL. Losses at the gene ends were 4 bases for V and 1 base for J; bases not matched to a gene: 3. The CDR3 is made up of 15 amino acids. The CDR3 reads CASSLGDRSNQPQHF. The CDR3 nucleotides are TGCGCCAGCAGCCTTGGGGACAGGAGCAATCAGCCCCAGCATTTT.

The chain combines TRBV2 with TRBJ2-7, with 7 positions matching TRBD1. CDR1 and CDR2 (germline): SNHLY, FYNNEI. The trim removed 7 bases at V and 2 bases at J, leaving 5 bases unmatched. The CDR3 has 13 residues. For the CDR3, the DNA is TGTGCCAGCATCAGGGACAGCACCTACGAGCAGTACTTC. It encodes CASIRDSTYEQYF.

This chain joins TRBV29-1 and TRBJ2-7; 8 positions agree with TRBD2. The CDR3 loop spans 13 amino acids. The ends lost 2 bases at V and 7 bases at J; junction bases unmatched: 7. Germline lookup yields CDR1 SQVTM and CDR2 ANQGSEA. CDR3 region: CSVELAGQGEQYF. The CDR3 DNA sequence: TGCAGCGTTGAACTAGCGGGCCAGGGGGAGCAGTACTTC.

The rearrangement links TRBV5-4 to TRBJ1-2; D ambiguous. This CDR3 is built from 13 residues. Trimming took 7 bases from V and 7 from J, leaving 17 bases between them. Germline CDR1 reads SGHNT; CDR2 reads YYREEE (reference sequence). CDR3 in amino acids: CASGTQVSAGYTF. CDR3 nucleotide sequence: TGTGCCAGCGGAACTCAGGTTTCGGCTGGCTACACCTTC.

This clone appeared a few times. This rearrangement joins TRBV28 to TRBJ1-3; D might be TRBD1 (6 bases). V lost 7 bases to trimming and J lost 2 bases, with 12 bases between them. CDR3 length: 14 amino acids. Germline V gene data show CDR1 as MDHEN and CDR2 as SYDVKM. The CDR3 region is CASISTGTGNTIYF. The CDR3 coding sequence is TGTGCCAGCATATCCACAGGGACTGGAAACACCATATATTTT.

The rearrangement links TRBV3-1 (or the pseudogene TRBV3-2) to TRBJ2-1; 10 bases align to TRBD1. The CDR3 covers 14 residues. V lost 3 bases, J lost 6 bases, and 2 bases stayed unmatched. Germline CDR1 and CDR2: LGHDT and YNNKEL (reference sequence). The CDR3: CASSQRDRGNEQFF. The CDR3 DNA reads TGTGCCAGCAGCCAGAGGGACAGGGGCAATGAGCAGTTCTTC.

This chain joins TRBV10-3 and TRBJ2-1, with 14 positions matching TRBD2. The V segment lost 3 bases and the J segment 6 bases; nucleotides outside the gene matches: 7. The CDR3 is 17 residues long. Per germline, CDR1 ENHRY and CDR2 SYGVKD. CDR3 loop: CAISDSMGLAGVNEQFF. DNA for the CDR3: TGTGCCATCAGTGATTCGATGGGACTAGCGGGAGTCAATGAGCAGTTCTTC.

There are many counts of this clone. CDR3: CASSLSTGSGHSPLHF. CDR3 bases: TGTGCCAGCAGCTTATCGACAGGGTCGGGGCATTCACCCCTCCACTTT. The chain joins TRBV7-2 to TRBJ1-6; TRBD1 matches at 7 bases. V dropped 2 bases and J dropped 8; count of bases not matched to a gene: 9. The CDR3 is made up of 16 amino acids. The germline gives CDR1 SGHTA, CDR2 FQGNSA.

The chain uses TRBV5-1 and TRBJ1-2; TRBD1 might be the D (6 bases). CDR3 length: 13 residues. Trimming stripped 2 bases from V and 3 bases from J, with 8 bases between. Germline-derived CDR1 and CDR2 are SGHRS and YFSETQ. The DNA of the CDR3 is TGCGCCAGCAGCTTAGCAGGGGACTATGGCTACACCTTC. It specifies CASSLAGDYGYTF.

The J gene is TRBJ2-2, the V gene TRBV6-2 or TRBV6-3; TRBD2 agrees at 10 bases. The germline CDR1 and CDR2 sequences are MNHEY and SVGEGT. This CDR3 contains 17 residues. Germline trimming cut 5 bases from V and 6 bases from J; bases unmatched to any gene: 12. DNA of the CDR3: TGTGCCAGCAGTGAGACTAGCGGGTTAGAACGGGCCGGGGAGCTGTTTTTT. It yields the protein CASSETSGLERAGELFF.

V usage is TRBV9 and J usage is TRBJ2-3; 14 bases map to TRBD2. CDR1 and CDR2 (germline): SGDLS, YYNGEE. The CDR3 length is 18 residues. J gave up 1 base and V 0 bases, and 4 bases lay outside the gene matches. The CDR3 is CASSVEGLAGEGTDTQYF. Written as DNA, the CDR3 is TGTGCCAGCAGCGTAGAGGGACTAGCGGGAGAGGGCACAGATACGCAGTATTTT.

This clone has more than one count but fewer than ten. The rearrangement links TRBV5-1 to TRBJ1-1, with 11 bases fitting TRBD1. CDR1 is SGHRS and CDR2 is YFSETQ in the germline V gene. The CDR3 contains 17 residues. V trimming: 4 bases; J trimming: 4 bases; junction bases outside the gene matches: 12. The CDR3 spells CASSLGQGAIGSTEAFF. The CDR3 nucleotides are TGCGCCAGCAGCCTCGGACAGGGGGCTATTGGGAGCACTGAAGCTTTCTTT.

The rearrangement joins TRBV5-5 to TRBJ2-5, with D possibly TRBD2 on 6 matching bases. The CDR3 runs 14 residues. CDR1 and CDR2 (germline): SGHKS, YYEKEE (reference sequence). The V end lost 5 bases, the J end lost 2 bases, and 13 bases lay between the germline ends. CDR3 DNA: TGTGCCAGCAGTAGCACGGGAGTTCAAGAGACCCAGTACTTC. Amino acid sequence: CASSSTGVQETQYF.

The chain is built from TRBV3-1 (or the pseudogene TRBV3-2) and TRBJ2-1; tentatively, D is TRBD2 (6 bases). This CDR3 spans 16 amino acids. The germline CDR1 and CDR2 sequences are LGHDT and YNNKEL (reference sequence). Trimming removed 4 bases at V and 8 bases at J, with 21 bases between. The CDR3 nucleotides are TGTGCCAGCAGCCTAGCGGAACTAAGTTATGCCGATGAGCAGTTCTTC. Residues: CASSLAELSYADEQFF.

This clone showed up just a few times. This chain links TRBV27 with TRBJ2-7; 12 bases match TRBD2. Germline CDR1 MNHEY, CDR2 SMNVEV (reference sequence). J lost 7 bases, V lost 4 bases, and 11 bases had no gene match. The CDR3 is 16 amino acids. CDR3 sequence (DNA): TGTGCCAGCAGTTCACTAGCGGGAGGACCCCCGGGAGAGCAGTACTTC. It codes for CASSSLAGGPPGEQYF.

The chain uses TRBV2 and TRBJ1-2; 10 bases map to TRBD1. The CDR3 is 13 residues long. Germline values: CDR1 SNHLY, CDR2 FYNNEI. The V segment lost 3 bases and the J segment 8 bases; nucleotides outside the gene matches: 3. The DNA for the CDR3 is TGTGCCAGCAGTGAGTGGACAGGGGGAGGCTACACCTTC. This translates into CASSEWTGGGYTF.

Details on this clone: One base away lies a much larger clone, so this may be a sequencing read error. At the DNA level, this CDR3 is encoded by other sequences in the same sample as well. This chain connects TRBV7-6 to TRBJ2-2, with 7 bases that match TRBD1. With V trimmed by 1 base and J by 5 bases, 7 bases remained unmatched. The CDR3 has 16 amino acids. CDR1 and CDR2 (germline): SGHVS, FNYEAQ. The chain's CDR3 is CASSLEGASATGELFF. Written as DNA, the CDR3 is TGTGCCAGCAGCTTAGAGGGGGCGAGCGCTACCGGGGAGCTGTTTTTT.

V and J are TRBV2 and TRBJ2-1, with TRBD1 identical over 10 bases. Per the germline V gene, CDR1 is SNHLY and CDR2 is FYNNEI. V dropped 8 bases and J dropped 3; count of bases not matched to a gene: 4. The length of the CDR3 is 14 residues. The CDR3, as DNA: TGTGCCAGCGTCGGACAGGGGGGCTACAATGAGCAGTTCTTC. Protein sequence: CASVGQGGYNEQFF.

The V call is TRBV9, the J call TRBJ2-1; TRBD2 agrees at 14 bases. The germline CDR1 and CDR2 sequences are SGDLS and YYNGEE. Losses at the gene ends were 0 bases for V and 8 bases for J; bases not matched to a gene: 7. This CDR3 spans 17 amino acids. DNA for the CDR3: TGTGCCAGCAGCGTAGGAGGACTAGCGGGAGGAGGGTATGAGCAGTTCTTC. This translates into CASSVGGLAGGGYEQFF.

The CDR3 nucleotides are TGTGCCAGCAGTACAGCGGCCGGGGGCAATCAGCCCCAGCATTTT. Its protein is CASSTAAGGNQPQHF. The V gene is TRBV2, the J gene TRBJ1-5; D unresolved. The CDR3 contains 15 residues. CDR1 and CDR2 from the germline V gene are SNHLY and FYNNEI. V gave up 5 bases and J gave up 2 bases, with 13 bases separating them.